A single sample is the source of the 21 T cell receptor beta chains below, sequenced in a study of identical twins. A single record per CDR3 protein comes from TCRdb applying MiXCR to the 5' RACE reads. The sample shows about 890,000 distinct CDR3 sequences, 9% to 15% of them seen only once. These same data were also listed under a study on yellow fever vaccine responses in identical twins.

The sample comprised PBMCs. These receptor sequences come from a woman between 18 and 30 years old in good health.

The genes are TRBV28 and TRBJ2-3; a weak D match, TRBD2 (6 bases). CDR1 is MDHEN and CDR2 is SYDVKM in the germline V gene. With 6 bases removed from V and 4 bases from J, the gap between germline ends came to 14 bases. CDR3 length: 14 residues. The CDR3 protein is CASRYGGEADTQYF. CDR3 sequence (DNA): TGTGCCAGCAGATACGGAGGGGAAGCAGATACGCAGTATTTT.

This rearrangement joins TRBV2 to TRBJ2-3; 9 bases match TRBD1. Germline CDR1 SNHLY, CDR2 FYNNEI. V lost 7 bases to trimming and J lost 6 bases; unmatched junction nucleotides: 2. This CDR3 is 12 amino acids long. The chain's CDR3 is CASIQGADTQYF. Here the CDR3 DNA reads TGTGCCAGCATACAGGGGGCGGATACGCAGTATTTT.

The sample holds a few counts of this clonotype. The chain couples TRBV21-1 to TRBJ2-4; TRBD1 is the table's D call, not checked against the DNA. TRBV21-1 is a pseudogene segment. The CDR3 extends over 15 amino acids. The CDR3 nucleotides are TGTGCCAGCAGCAAAAGGGGCTGGAGTATGAACATTCAGTACTTC. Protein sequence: CASSKRGWSMNIQYF.

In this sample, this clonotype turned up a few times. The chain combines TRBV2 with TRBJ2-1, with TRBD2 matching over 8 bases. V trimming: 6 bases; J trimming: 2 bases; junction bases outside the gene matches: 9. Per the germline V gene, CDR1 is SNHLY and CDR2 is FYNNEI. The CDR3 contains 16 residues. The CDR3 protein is CASRALAGRTYNEQFF. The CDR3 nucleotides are TGTGCCAGCAGGGCGCTAGCGGGCCGGACCTACAATGAGCAGTTCTTC.

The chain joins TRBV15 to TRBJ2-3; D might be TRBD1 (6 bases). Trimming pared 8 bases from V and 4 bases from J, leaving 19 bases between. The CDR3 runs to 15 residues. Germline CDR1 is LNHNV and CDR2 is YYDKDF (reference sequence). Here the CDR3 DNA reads TGTGCCACCCGGAAAGGGGGAGAGTTCTCAGATACGCAGTATTTT. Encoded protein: CATRKGGEFSDTQYF.

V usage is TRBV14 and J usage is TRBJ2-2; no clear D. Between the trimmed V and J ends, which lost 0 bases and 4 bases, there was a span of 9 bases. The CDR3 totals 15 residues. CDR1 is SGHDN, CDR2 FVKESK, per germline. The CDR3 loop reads CASSQDLGITGELFF. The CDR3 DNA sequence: TGTGCCAGCAGCCAAGATCTGGGCATCACCGGGGAGCTGTTTTTT.

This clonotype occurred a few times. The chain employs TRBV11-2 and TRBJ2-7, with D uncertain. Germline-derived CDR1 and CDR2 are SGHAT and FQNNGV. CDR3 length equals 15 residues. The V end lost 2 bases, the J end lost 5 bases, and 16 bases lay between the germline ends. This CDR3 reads CASSLSRGYFHEQYV. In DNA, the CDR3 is TGTGCCAGCAGCTTATCTCGTGGGTACTTCCACGAGCAGTACGTC.

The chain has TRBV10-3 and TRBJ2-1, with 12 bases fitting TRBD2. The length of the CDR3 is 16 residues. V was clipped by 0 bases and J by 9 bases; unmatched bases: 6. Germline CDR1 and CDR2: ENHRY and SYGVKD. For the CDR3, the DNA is TGTGCCATCAGTGAGTCGATTATGGGACTAGCGGGTGAGCAGTTCTTC. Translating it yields CAISESIMGLAGEQFF.

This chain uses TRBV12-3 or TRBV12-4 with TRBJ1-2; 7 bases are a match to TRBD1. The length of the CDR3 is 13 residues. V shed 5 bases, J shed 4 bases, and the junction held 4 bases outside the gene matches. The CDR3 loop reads CASSHGQVYGYTF. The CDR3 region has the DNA TGTGCCAGCAGTCACGGACAGGTCTATGGCTACACCTTC.

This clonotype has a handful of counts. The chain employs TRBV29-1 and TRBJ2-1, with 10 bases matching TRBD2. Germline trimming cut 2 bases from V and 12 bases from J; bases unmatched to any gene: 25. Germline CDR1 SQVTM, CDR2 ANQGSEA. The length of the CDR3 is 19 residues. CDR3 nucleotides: TGCAGCGTTGAACCTTTATTGAAGACTAGCGGGTGGCGGTCCCTAGGGCAGTTCTTC. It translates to CSVEPLLKTSGWRSLGQFF.

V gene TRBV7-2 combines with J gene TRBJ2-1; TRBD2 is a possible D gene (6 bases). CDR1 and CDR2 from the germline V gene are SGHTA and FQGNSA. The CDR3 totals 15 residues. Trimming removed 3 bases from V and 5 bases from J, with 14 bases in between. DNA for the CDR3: TGTGCCAGCAGCTTCGTGGCTAGCGTGAACAATGAGCAGTTCTTC. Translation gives CASSFVASVNNEQFF.

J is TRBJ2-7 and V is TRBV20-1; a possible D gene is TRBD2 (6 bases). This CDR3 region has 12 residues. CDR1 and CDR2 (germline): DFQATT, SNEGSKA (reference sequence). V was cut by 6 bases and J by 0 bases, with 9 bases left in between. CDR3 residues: CSARDFSYEQYF. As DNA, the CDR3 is TGCAGTGCCCGGGACTTCTCCTACGAGCAGTACTTC.

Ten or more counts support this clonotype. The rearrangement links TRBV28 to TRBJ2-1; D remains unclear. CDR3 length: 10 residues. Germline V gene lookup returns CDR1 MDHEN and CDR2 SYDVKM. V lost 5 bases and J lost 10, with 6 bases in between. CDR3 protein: CASSLSEQFF. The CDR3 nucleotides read TGTGCCAGCAGTCTAAGCGAGCAGTTCTTC.

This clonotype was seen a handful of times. CDR3 region: CASRKLAGVPYEQYV. CDR3 DNA sequence: TGTGCCAGCAGAAAACTAGCGGGGGTGCCCTACGAGCAGTACGTC. This sequence joins TRBV5-6 and TRBJ2-7; 11 bases line up with TRBD2. The V gene's germline CDR1 is SGHDT and CDR2 YYEEEE. Trimming removed 5 bases from V and 2 bases from J; junction bases left unmatched: 6. The CDR3 is made up of 15 amino acids.

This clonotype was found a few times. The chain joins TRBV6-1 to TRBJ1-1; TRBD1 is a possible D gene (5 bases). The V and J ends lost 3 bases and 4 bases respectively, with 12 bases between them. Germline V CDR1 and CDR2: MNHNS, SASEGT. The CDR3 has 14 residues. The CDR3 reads CASSDRVQRTEAFF. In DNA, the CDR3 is TGTGCCAGCAGTGACAGGGTCCAGCGCACTGAAGCTTTCTTT.

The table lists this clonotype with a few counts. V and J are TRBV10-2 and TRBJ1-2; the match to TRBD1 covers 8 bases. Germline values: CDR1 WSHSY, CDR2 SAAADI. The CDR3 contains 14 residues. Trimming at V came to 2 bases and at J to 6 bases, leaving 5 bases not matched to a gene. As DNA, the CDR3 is TGCGCCAGCAGTGAGAGGACAGGGTTTGATGGCTACACCTTC. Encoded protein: CASSERTGFDGYTF.

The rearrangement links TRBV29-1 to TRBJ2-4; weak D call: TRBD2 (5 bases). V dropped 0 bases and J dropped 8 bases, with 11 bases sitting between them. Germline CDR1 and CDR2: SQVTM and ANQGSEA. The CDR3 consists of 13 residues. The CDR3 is CSVEDGVSDIQYF. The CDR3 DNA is TGCAGCGTTGAAGACGGGGTTTCGGACATTCAGTACTTC.

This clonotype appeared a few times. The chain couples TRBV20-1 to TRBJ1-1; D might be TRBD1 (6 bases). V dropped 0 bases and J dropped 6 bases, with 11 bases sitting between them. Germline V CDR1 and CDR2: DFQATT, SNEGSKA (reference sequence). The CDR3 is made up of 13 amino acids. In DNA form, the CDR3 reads TGCAGTGCTAGAGAAGGGGGGACGCCTGAAGCTTTCTTT. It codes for CSAREGGTPEAFF.

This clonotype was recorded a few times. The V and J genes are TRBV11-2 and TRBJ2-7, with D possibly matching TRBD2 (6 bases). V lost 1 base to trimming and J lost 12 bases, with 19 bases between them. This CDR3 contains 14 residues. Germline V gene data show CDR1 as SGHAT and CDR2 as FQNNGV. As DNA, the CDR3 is TGTGCCAGCAGCTTAGGGGGTCGTGGCGGGGTTACGTACGTC. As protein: CASSLGGRGGVTYV.

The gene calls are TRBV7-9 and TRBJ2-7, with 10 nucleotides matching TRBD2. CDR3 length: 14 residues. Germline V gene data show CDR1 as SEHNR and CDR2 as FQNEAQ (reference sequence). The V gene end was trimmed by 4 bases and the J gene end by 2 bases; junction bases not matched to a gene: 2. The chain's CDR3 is CASSSGLAAYEQYV. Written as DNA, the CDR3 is TGTGCCAGCAGCTCCGGACTAGCGGCCTACGAGCAGTACGTC.

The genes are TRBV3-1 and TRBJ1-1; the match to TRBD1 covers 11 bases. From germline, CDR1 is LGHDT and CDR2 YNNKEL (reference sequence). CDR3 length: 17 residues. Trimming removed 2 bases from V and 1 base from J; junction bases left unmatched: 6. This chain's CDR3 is CASSQPWTGGRNTEAFF. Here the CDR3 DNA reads TGTGCCAGCAGCCAACCCTGGACAGGGGGCAGGAACACTGAAGCTTTCTTT.